This is a list of T cell receptor beta chains from one sample in a study of response to subunit inactivated influenza vaccine. Each CDR3 protein is one row after TCRdb ran MiXCR on the RT-PCR reads. The sample lists about 540,000 distinct CDR3 sequences; 11% to 15% were seen once. The sample consisted of PBMCs from blood, taken approximately 12 days after vaccination. The receptor set was obtained from a man between 45 and 60 years old who received an inactivated influenza vaccine. CDR3s include the opening cysteine and the closing phenylalanine or tryptophan. A D gene is named only where the DNA matches it firmly. Some rows mark clone size as missing; the rest say once, few, many or name a class of expanded clone.

>.|few|TRBV3-1|TRBJ1-1
CASSQVTAMNTEAFF
TGTGCCAGCAGCCAAGTTACGGCTATGAACACTGAAGCTTTCTTT
>.|few|TRBV28|TRBJ1-6
CASSPMGVLGNSPLHF
TGTGCCAGCAGTCCCATGGGGGTACTGGGTAATTCACCCCTCCACTTT
>.|few|TRBV6-2/TRBV6-3|TRBJ2-6
CASNIDGPGANVLTF
TGTGCCAGCAACATTGACGGGCCTGGGGCCAACGTCCTGACTTTC
>TRBD1|few|TRBV24-1|TRBJ2-3
CATSDLGRTGKTDTQYF
TGTGCCACCAGTGATTTAGGGAGGACAGGGAAAACAGATACGCAGTATTTT
>.|.|TRBV3-1|TRBJ2-1
CASSPAGDGEQFF
TGTGCCAGCAGCCCAGCAGGAGATGGTGAGCAGTTCTTC
>TRBD1|.|TRBV4-3|TRBJ1-1
CASSPGQGRRNTEAFF
TGCGCCAGCAGCCCGGGACAGGGGCGACGGAACACTGAAGCTTTCTTT
>.|few|TRBV30|TRBJ1-3
CAWSGISGNTIYF
TGTGCCTGGAGTGGAATCTCTGGAAACACCATATATTTT
>.|few|TRBV28|TRBJ2-7
CASSLLLALGHTVLDEQYF
TGTGCCAGCAGTTTATTGTTAGCCTTGGGGCACACGGTCCTCGACGAGCAGTACTTC
>.|.|TRBV11-2|TRBJ2-1
CASSLRSISTDEQFF
TGTGCCAGCAGCTTACGATCGATCTCTACCGATGAGCAGTTCTTC
>TRBD2|few|TRBV10-3|TRBJ2-3
CAISLTSGNTDTQYF
TGTGCCATCAGTCTGACTAGCGGAAACACAGATACGCAGTATTTT
>.|many|TRBV27|TRBJ2-7
CARDVEVPF
TGTGCCAGGGACGTAGAGGTCCCCTTC